Listed below are T cell receptor beta chains from one sample, sequenced in a study of cytomegalovirus exposure and HLA in healthy donors. Here immunoSEQ multiplex PCR was the method, and the copy in TCRdb shows in-frame clones only, minus some. This table has around 130,000 clones, roughly nine tenths appearing once. Sequencing was done on a sample of PBMCs. The receptors derive from a man aged 25 to 40 in good health and CMV-seronegative. The CDR3 runs from the conserved cysteine through the conserved F or W. Fields, in order: clone size, V gene, D gene, J gene, CDR3 DNA, CDR3 protein. D genes are given only for firm matches. Clone sizes are given selectively: once, few, many, or a class where the clone is expanded.

-	TRBV7-8	-	TRBJ2-1	TGTGCCAGCAGCCTACCACAACAAACAGGGAACAATGAGCAGTTCTTC	CASSLPQQTGNNEQFF
-	TRBV27	TRBD1	TRBJ2-7	TGTGCCAGCAGAACCGGGACAGGGATCGAGCAGTACTTC	CASRTGTGIEQYF
-	TRBV10-2	-	TRBJ2-7	TGCGCCAGCAGTGAGTACACGACCTACGAGCAGTACTTC	CASSEYTTYEQYF
once	TRBV5-1	TRBD1	TRBJ1-5	TGCGCCAGCAGCACCGGGACAGACAATCAGCCCCAGCATTTT	CASSTGTDNQPQHF
-	TRBV4-1	-	TRBJ2-1	TGCGCCAGCAGCCAGGCGTCCGGGGGATATTACAATGAGCAGTTCTTC	CASSQASGGYYNEQFF
-	TRBV7-6	-	TRBJ1-3	TGTGCCACCAGGGAGAGAGCTGGAAACACCATATATTTT	CATRERAGNTIYF
-	TRBV2	TRBD1	TRBJ1-5	TGTGCCAGCACTGAGGGGGCCTCGGGGCAGCCCCAGCATTTT	CASTEGASGQPQHF
few	TRBV6-6	-	TRBJ1-2	TGTGCCAGCAGTTACTCGGGGGCGTTAGCTAACTATGGCTACACCTTC	CASSYSGALANYGYTF
-	TRBV14	-	TRBJ2-6	TGTGCCAGCAGCCAAGATCCGCGGCCATCTGGGGCCAACGTCCTGACTTTC	CASSQDPRPSGANVLTF
-	TRBV4-1	-	TRBJ1-1	TGCGCCAGCAGCCACCCCCCAAGAGGTGCTTCTGAAGCTTTCTTT	CASSHPPRGASEAFF
-	TRBV18	-	TRBJ1-5	TGTGCCAGCTCGGCCGAGGGCAATCAGCCCCAGCATTTT	CASSAEGNQPQHF
-	TRBV4-2	TRBD2	TRBJ2-7	TGTGCCAGCACCCAAGGGGAGGGGACCTACGAGCAGTACTTC	CASTQGEGTYEQYF
few	TRBV18	-	TRBJ2-7	TGTGCCAGCTCACCGGCCACCTCCTACGAGCAGTACTTC	CASSPATSYEQYF
once	TRBV11-2	TRBD2	TRBJ2-7	TGTGCCAGCAGCTTAAACGGGGGGATGTACGAGCAGTACTTC	CASSLNGGMYEQYF
few	TRBV2	TRBD1	TRBJ1-6	TGTGCCAGCAGACAGGGGACGAATTCACCCCTCCACTTT	CASRQGTNSPLHF
-	TRBV9	TRBD1	TRBJ2-1	TGTGCCAGCAGCACAGGGACAGGGGGGGACAATGAGCAGTTCTTC	CASSTGTGGDNEQFF
-	TRBV27	-	TRBJ1-1	TGTGCCAGCAGTTTGGGCCACACAGCTGCGAACACTGAAGCTTTCTTT	CASSLGHTAANTEAFF
-	TRBV11-2	TRBD1	TRBJ2-1	TGTGCCAGCAGCTTCGGACAGGGAATTTCCTACAATGAGCAGTTCTTC	CASSFGQGISYNEQFF
once	TRBV7-6	TRBD1	TRBJ2-7	TGTGCCAGCAGCAAAGGGGGGGACAGGGAGTACGAGCAGTACTTC	CASSKGGDREYEQYF
-	TRBV4-1	-	TRBJ2-2	TGCGCCAGCAGCCAAGGTCGGGGAATGAACACCGGGGAGCTGTTTTTT	CASSQGRGMNTGELFF
-	TRBV14	-	TRBJ1-6	TGTGCCAGCAGCCCGCGCCAGGGTGTTAATTCACCCCTCCACTTT	CASSPRQGVNSPLHF
-	TRBV27	TRBD2	TRBJ2-3	TGTGCCAGCAGTTTTTTAGGCGGGGGGGTCGAGTATTTT	CASSFLGGGVEYF
-	TRBV6-5	-	TRBJ2-7	TGTGCCAGCGCTTGGCAGGCTGTTAGCGAGCAGTACTTC	CASAWQAVSEQYF
once	TRBV19	-	TRBJ1-6	TGTGCCAGTAGTATAATGGAGTATAATTCACCCCTCCACTTT	CASSIMEYNSPLHF
-	TRBV5-6	-	TRBJ2-1	TGTGCCAGCAGCTTACGGCGGGAAGGGGCTAGGGATGAGCAGTTCTTC	CASSLRREGARDEQFF
-	TRBV28	-	TRBJ1-2	TGTGCCAGCAGTCCTGGACAGCGACCCGACTATGGCTACACCTTC	CASSPGQRPDYGYTF
-	TRBV15	-	TRBJ2-2	TGTGCCACCAGCAGAGCCAGGGTCGACACCGGGGAGCTGTTTTTT	CATSRARVDTGELFF
-	TRBV23-1	-	TRBJ2-3	TGCGCCAGCACCTTCCCGGGGTCCTTGGGCACAGATACGCAGTATTTT	CASTFPGSLGTDTQYF
-	TRBV5-6	-	TRBJ2-2	TGTGCCAGCAGAGAGCAGGCCACCGGGGAGCTGTTTTTT	CASREQATGELFF
-	TRBV4-1	-	TRBJ1-6	TGCGCCAGCAGCCTCTTATCCGGGACATTTAATTCACCCCTCCACTTT	CASSLLSGTFNSPLHF
-	TRBV6-4	TRBD1	TRBJ2-1	TGTGCCAGCAGACGTGACAGGGCGGGTGAGCAGTTCTTC	CASRRDRAGEQFF
-	TRBV2	TRBD1	TRBJ2-5	TGTGCCAGCACCCGGGACAGGGCCCGTGGGACCCAGTACTTC	CASTRDRARGTQYF
-	TRBV11-2	-	TRBJ1-6	TGTGCCAGCAGCGTCCGACAGGACTCCTATAATTCACCCCTCCACTTT	CASSVRQDSYNSPLHF
-	TRBV5-1	-	TRBJ1-2	TGCGCCAGCAGCATCAGGGGTTCCTATGGCTACACCTTC	CASSIRGSYGYTF
-	TRBV6-5	-	TRBJ2-7	TGTGCCAGCAGTTCAAAATACGAGCAGTACTTC	CASSSKYEQYF
-	TRBV7-9	-	TRBJ1-1	TGTGCCAGCAGCCTTCGGGATCCTTGGGACACTGAAGCTTTCTTT	CASSLRDPWDTEAFF
-	TRBV5-4	TRBD2	TRBJ2-3	TGTGCCAGCAGGGCTAGCGGGGGGGGCTTAGATACGCAGTATTTT	CASRASGGGLDTQYF
-	TRBV18	-	TRBJ2-7	TGTGCCAGCTCCCCCTCAATAGAATACGAGCAGTACTTC	CASSPSIEYEQYF
-	TRBV7-9	TRBD2	TRBJ2-1	TGTGCCAGCAGCCTCGGACTAGCGGGGACGGAACCCTACAATGAGCAGTTCTTC	CASSLGLAGTEPYNEQFF
-	TRBV7-9	-	TRBJ1-2	TGTGCCAGCAGCATAACTGCTAACTATGGCTACACCTTC	CASSITANYGYTF
-	TRBV6-1	TRBD1	TRBJ1-2	TGTGCCAGCAGTGTACAGGGGGCTTACTATGGCTACACCTTC	CASSVQGAYYGYTF
-	TRBV7-7	-	TRBJ2-3	TGTGCTAGCAGCCCTAGGGCGGGGGCTACAGATACGCAGTATTTT	CASSPRAGATDTQYF
-	TRBV9	-	TRBJ1-2	TGTGCCAGCACCTCCAACAGGGTCTATGGCTACACCTTC	CASTSNRVYGYTF
-	TRBV6-1	TRBD1	TRBJ2-7	TGTGCCAGCAGTGCCCTAGGACAGGGGCGGTACGAGCAGTACTTC	CASSALGQGRYEQYF
-	TRBV6-1	-	TRBJ1-1	TGTGCCAGCAGTGAAAGGGGAACTGAAGCTTTCTTT	CASSERGTEAFF
-	TRBV19	-	TRBJ1-6	TGTGCCAGTCAGGGACTCCGAAATTCACCCCTCCACTTT	CASQGLRNSPLHF
-	TRBV29-1	-	TRBJ2-7	TGCAGCGTGGCACAGGGAAACTACGAGCAGTACTTC	CSVAQGNYEQYF
-	TRBV28	-	TRBJ2-5	TGTGCCAGCAGTTTATTTTCAGGGGAAGAGACCCAGTACTTC	CASSLFSGEETQYF
-	TRBV4-1	TRBD2	TRBJ2-3	TGCGCCAGCAGCCTGACTAGCGGGGGGCCCACAGATACGCAGTATTTT	CASSLTSGGPTDTQYF